This T cell receptor beta chain was sequenced during a study of CD8+CD57+ T cells in acquired aplastic anemia. Turning to the study itself: The average for DNA from sorted CD4+ and CD8+ cells was approximately 3.2 ug. Regarding the study as a whole: Patients and controls were found to share twenty-nine CD8+ CDR3 sequences.

In regard to this clonotype: Its antigen is undetermined.

The germline V gene has CDR1 SEHNR and CDR2 FQNEAQ (reference sequence). V was pared by 1 base and J by 5 bases, with 17 bases between. The CDR3 runs to 16 residues. The authors sequenced patients whose flow cytometry had shown CD8+CD57+ cell expansion. Patients were treatment-naive when blood was sampled. The template used for profiling TCR beta VDJ and CDR3 was genomic DNA. MiXCR, run by TCRdb on the reads, gives a single entry per CDR3 protein. The sample lists 260,000 or so distinct CDR3 sequences, around 82% occurring once. This receptor was taken from a human donor with aplastic anemia. This chain uses TRBV7-9 with TRBJ1-2, with D perhaps TRBD1 (5 bases). Sequencing was performed on sorted CD4+, CD8+, or CD8+CD57+ T cells (not recorded which) from PBMCs. This chain's CDR3 is CASSLVPGGYEYGYTF. The CDR3 nucleotides read TGTGCCAGCAGCTTAGTACCCGGGGGGTATGAGTATGGCTACACCTTC. Full variable domain (outside the CDR3, taken from reference TRBV7-9 and TRBJ1-2): DTGVSQNPRHKITKRGQNVTFRCDPISEHNRLYWYRQTLGQGPEFLTYFQNEAQLEKSRLLSDRFSAERPKGSFSTLEIQRTEQGDSAMYLCASSLVPGGYEYGYTFGSGTRLTVV.